Each of the 30 T cell receptor beta chains below was sequenced from the same sample in a study of T cell clonality in common variable immunodeficiency. Sequencing was performed with immunoSEQ multiplex PCR; in TCRdb, only in-frame clones are kept and a portion is missing. Altogether 30,000 or so clones were found in the sample, and no singletons occur. Material: peripheral blood mononuclear cells. Receptor source: a person between 18 and 75 years old in good health.

There are many counts of this clone. The same CDR3 is also encoded by other DNA sequences in this sample. The CDR3 reads CSARVTGISGNTIYF. Incomplete CDR3 DNA: TGCAGTGCTAGAGTGACAGGGATCTCTGGAAACACC. This sequence joins TRBV20-1 and TRBJ1-3; TRBD1 aligns across 7 bases. The missing CDR3 end, 3 residues past where the read stops, is filled in from the germline J gene. This CDR3 is 15 amino acids long. The J segment lost 0 bases and the V segment lost 1 base, leaving 3 bases of the junction unmatched. Per the germline V gene, CDR1 is DFQATT and CDR2 is SNEGSKA (reference sequence).

There are many counts of this clone. From the germline J gene comes the end of the CDR3, since the read stops 3 residues before it. The chain links TRBV7-2 to TRBJ2-5; 8 positions agree with TRBD2. Germline-derived CDR1 and CDR2 are SGHTA and FQGNSA. Trimming took 1 base from V and 3 from J; bases not matched to a gene: 1. The CDR3 sequence is 14 residues long. CDR3 DNA, as far as it was read: TGTGCCAGCAGCTTAGGTAGCGGGAAAGAGACC. This gives the protein CASSLGSGKET. The whole CDR3 reads CASSLGSGKETQYF. Drawing the rest from reference TRBV7-2 and TRBJ2-5, the complete variable domain is GAGVSQSPSNKVTEKGKDVELRCDPISGHTALYWYRQSLGQGLEFLIYFQGNSAPDKSGLPSDRFSAERTGGSVSTLTIQRTQQEDSAVYLCASSLGSGKETQYFGPGTRLLVL.

This clone was counted many times. Read data end 3 residues before the CDR3 end; the end is taken from the germline J gene. This chain joins TRBV30 and TRBJ2-3, with TRBD2 matching 8 bases. V gave up 5 bases and J gave up 4 bases; unmatched junction bases: 8. CDR3 size: 14 residues. The V gene's germline CDR1 is GTSNPN and CDR2 SVGIG (reference sequence). Partial CDR3 DNA: TGTGCCTGGGCCCGGGGGGGGGCGGCAGATACG. Encoded protein: CAWARGGAADT. The whole CDR3 protein reads CAWARGGAADTQYF.

This clone was counted many times. With the read ending 3 residues before the CDR3 end, the germline J gene is used to fill in that end. The chain couples TRBV15 to TRBJ1-4, with 9 positions matching TRBD1. With 0 bases clipped from V and 5 bases from J, the junction kept 1 base outside the gene matches. This CDR3 is 15 amino acids long. The germline CDR1 and CDR2 sequences are LNHNV and YYDKDF (reference sequence). The CDR3 loop reads CATSRDGQGNEKLFF. CDR3 bases read: TGTGCCACCAGCAGAGATGGACAGGGGAATGAAAAA.

Worth noting for this clone: The read halts 3 residues ahead of the CDR3 end, with the missing end drawn from the germline J gene. The chain employs TRBV10-2 and TRBJ1-1; 12 positions agree with TRBD1. CDR1 is WSHSY and CDR2 is SAAADI in the germline V gene. Losses at the gene ends were 7 bases for V and 6 bases for J; bases not matched to a gene: 6. The CDR3 totals 14 residues. This CDR3 is CASTGTGGMAEAFF. The CDR3 bases that were read are TGCGCCAGCACCGGGACAGGGGGCATGGCTGAA.

This clone appeared a few times. The read finishes 3 residues shy of the CDR3 end, and the germline J gene is used to complete it. The chain combines TRBV18 with TRBJ2-2; 9 nucleotides line up with TRBD1. The CDR3 is made up of 14 amino acids. Germline CDR1 reads KGHSH; CDR2 reads LQKENI. CDR3 in amino acids: CASSLGQGSEKLFF. The sequenced CDR3 bases are TGTGCCAGCTCACTGGGACAGGGCAGCGAAAAG.

This clone occurred many times. The read terminates 3 residues ahead of where the CDR3 ends, so the germline J gene completes it. The chain uses TRBV4-1 and TRBJ2-5; D is perhaps TRBD1 (6 bases). The CDR3 contains 14 residues. Looked up from germline, CDR1 is MGHRA and CDR2 is YSYEKL. V lost 3 bases and J 7 bases, leaving 15 bases between the germline ends. CDR3 DNA (partial): TGCGCCAGCAGCCACCCCAGGGGCGCTGGGACC. This translates into CASSHPRGAGT. The CDR3 in full is CASSHPRGAGTQYF.

This clone was counted only a few times. The CDR3 goes on 3 residues after the read ends, and that part is filled in from the germline J gene. The chain links TRBV7-9 to TRBJ1-6; D unclear. CDR1 is SEHNR and CDR2 is FQNEAQ in the germline V gene (reference sequence). The CDR3 has 12 residues. V gave up 2 bases and J gave up 9 bases, with 5 bases separating them. The covered CDR3 bases are TGTGCCAGCAGCTTACCCAGTTCACCC. Amino acid sequence: CASSLPSSP. The entire CDR3 is CASSLPSSPLHF. The whole variable domain, filled in from reference TRBV7-9 and TRBJ1-6, reads DTGVSQNPRHKITKRGQNVTFRCDPISEHNRLYWYRQTLGQGPEFLTYFQNEAQLEKSRLLSDRFSAERPKGSFSTLEIQRTEQGDSAMYLCASSLPSSPLHFGNGTRLTVT.

Comment on this clone: The CDR3 goes on 3 residues after the read ends, and that part is filled in from the germline J gene. The chain couples TRBV20-1 to TRBJ2-7; TRBD1 matches at 7 bases. From germline, CDR1 is DFQATT and CDR2 SNEGSKA (reference sequence). Germline trimming cut 6 bases from V and 4 bases from J; bases unmatched to any gene: 9. CDR3 length: 13 amino acids. CDR3 residues: CSARQGPTYEQYF. The covered CDR3 bases are TGCAGTGCCCGACAGGGTCCCACGTACGAG.

This clone was picked up many times. The read ends 3 residues early relative to the CDR3; the germline J gene fills the gap. The chain joins TRBV19 to TRBJ2-7; the match to TRBD1 covers 8 bases. Germline V gene lookup returns CDR1 LNHDA and CDR2 SQIVND (reference sequence). The CDR3 runs 14 residues. The trim removed 3 bases at V and 3 bases at J, leaving 4 bases unmatched. The covered CDR3 bases are TGTGCCAGTAGTATCGGGACAGGCAACTACGAG. Translated: CASSIGTGNYE. The whole CDR3 is CASSIGTGNYEQYF.

This clone was counted many times. The read falls 3 residues short of the CDR3 end, and the missing part is taken from the germline J gene. The chain couples TRBV30 to TRBJ2-3; 8 bases line up with TRBD2. Losses at the gene ends were 2 bases for V and 4 bases for J; bases not matched to a gene: 2. The CDR3 is 13 residues long. Germline V gene data show CDR1 as GTSNPN and CDR2 as SVGIG (reference sequence). This chain's CDR3 is CAWSSGGSDTQYF. The CDR3 bases that were read are TGTGCCTGGAGTAGCGGGGGCTCAGATACG. The complete variable domain, with remaining parts taken from reference TRBV30 and TRBJ2-3, reads SQTIHQWPATLVQPVGSPLSLECTVEGTSNPNLYWYRQAAGRGLQLLFYSVGIGQISSEVPQNLSASRPQDRQFILSSKKLLLSDSGFYLCAWSSGGSDTQYFGPGTRLTVL.

This clone was found many times. The sequenced fragment ends 3 residues before the CDR3 boundary, so the rest is inferred from the germline J gene. The chain recombines TRBV30 with TRBJ2-5; D perhaps matches TRBD1 (6 bases). The CDR3 length is 14 residues. Trimming pared 0 bases from V and 3 bases from J, leaving 11 bases between. Per the germline V gene, CDR1 is GTSNPN and CDR2 is SVGIG (reference sequence). This CDR3 reads CAWSVQGFEETQYF. The part of the CDR3 DNA that was read is TGTGCCTGGAGTGTACAGGGTTTCGAAGAGACC.

There are many counts of this clone. The read falls 3 residues short of the CDR3 end, and the missing part is taken from the germline J gene. The chain joins TRBV12-5 to TRBJ2-5, with 12 nucleotides matching TRBD2. V was clipped by 1 base and J by 1 base; unmatched bases: 4. The CDR3 sequence is 17 residues long. Germline-derived CDR1 and CDR2 are LGHNT and FRNRAP. The CDR3 spells CASGLETSGGSQETQYF. The sequenced part of the CDR3 DNA is TGTGCTAGTGGTTTGGAAACTAGCGGGGGGTCCCAAGAGACC.

The table lists this clone with many counts. The read comes to an end 3 residues before the CDR3 does, leaving the germline J gene to fill in the end. This chain joins TRBV2 and TRBJ1-2; 7 positions match TRBD1. This CDR3 has 13 residues. CDR1 is SNHLY, CDR2 FYNNEI, per germline. Trimming cost V 4 bases and J 6 bases; bases outside gene matches: 5. The sequenced part of the CDR3 DNA is TGTGCCAGCAGTGTGGAGGGGGCCGATGGC. This gives the protein CASSVEGADG. The complete CDR3 sequence is CASSVEGADGYTF.

This clone was found many times. The DNA ends 3 residues before the CDR3 does, and the rest of the CDR3 is filled in from the germline J gene. J is TRBJ2-1 and V is TRBV18, with 8 bases fitting TRBD1. V lost 1 base to trimming and J lost 8 bases; unmatched junction nucleotides: 7. Germline CDR1 reads KGHSH; CDR2 reads LQKENI. The CDR3 extends over 15 amino acids. CDR3 residues: CASSPRKQGDHEQFF. The part of the CDR3 DNA that was read is TGTGCCAGCTCACCACGAAAACAGGGGGATCATGAG.

This clone has ten or more counts. CDR3 bases read: TGTGCCAGCTCTCCCGGACTAGCGGGGGGGCGAGAGACC. Residues: CASSPGLAGGRET. The CDR3 in full is CASSPGLAGGRETQYF. The chain employs TRBV18 and TRBJ2-5; the match to TRBD2 covers 15 bases. The read ends 3 residues before the CDR3 terminus; that terminus is restored from the germline J gene. The CDR3 loop spans 16 amino acids. V gave up 6 bases and J gave up 4 bases; unmatched junction bases: 6. Germline V gene lookup returns CDR1 KGHSH and CDR2 LQKENI.

This clone was counted ten times or more. The read halts 3 residues ahead of the CDR3 end, with the missing end drawn from the germline J gene. The gene calls are TRBV7-6 and TRBJ2-2; no firm D call. The CDR3 loop spans 14 amino acids. With 5 bases removed from V and 1 base from J, the gap between germline ends came to 8 bases. The germline V gene encodes CDR1 SGHVS and CDR2 FNYEAQ. The CDR3 protein is CASSLTRNTGELFF. The CDR3 bases that were read are TGTGCCAGCAGCCTTACCAGGAACACCGGGGAG.

This clone was seen ten or more times. The CDR3 end lies 3 residues beyond the end of the read and is filled in from the germline J gene. The same CDR3 is also encoded by other DNA sequences in this sample. V gene TRBV19 combines with J gene TRBJ2-7; the D is unclear. The CDR3 loop spans 13 amino acids. Germline CDR1 reads LNHDA; CDR2 reads SQIVND (reference sequence). The germline V and J ends were trimmed by 6 bases and 2 bases, with 11 bases remaining between them. CDR3 residues: CASRPDTTYEQYF. Partial CDR3 DNA: TGTGCCAGTAGGCCAGACACAACCTACGAG.

Ten or more counts support this clone. CDR3 DNA (partial): TGTGCCAGCAGCCCGGACAGGTCGAACACCGGGGAG. As protein: CASSPDRSNTGE. The full CDR3 protein is CASSPDRSNTGELFF. V usage is TRBV5-6 and J usage is TRBJ2-2; TRBD1 aligns across 7 bases. The read ends 3 residues before the CDR3 terminus; that terminus is restored from the germline J gene. The V gene's germline CDR1 is SGHDT and CDR2 YYEEEE. After removal of 4 bases from V and 0 bases from J, the junction contained 3 bases not matched to a gene. This CDR3 spans 15 amino acids.

The table lists this clone with many counts. The CDR3 end is not reached by the read, which stops 3 residues before it; the germline J gene fills it in. The J gene is TRBJ1-4, the V gene TRBV4-2, with 7 bases aligning to TRBD1. The trim removed 4 bases at V and 6 bases at J, leaving 8 bases unmatched. In germline, CDR1 is LGHNA, CDR2 YNFKEQ. The CDR3 has 15 residues. The CDR3 here is CASSLRGRMDEKLFF. The sequenced part of the CDR3 DNA is TGTGCCAGCAGCCTAAGGGGGCGCATGGATGAAAAA.

This clone appeared many times. Sequencing ends 3 residues short of the CDR3 end; the germline J gene provides the rest. The V call is TRBV7-2, the J call TRBJ1-2; no definite D call. V dropped 1 base and J dropped 5 bases, with 11 bases sitting between them. Germline V gene lookup returns CDR1 SGHTA and CDR2 FQGNSA. The CDR3 runs 14 residues. The chain's CDR3 is CASSLVVKGYGYTF. CDR3 DNA, as far as it was read: TGTGCCAGCAGCTTAGTGGTAAAGGGTTATGGC.

This clone was picked up many times. A read error may account for a junction end that differs from germline. The read stops 3 residues short of the end of the CDR3; the missing end is completed from the germline J gene. The chain uses TRBV4-2 and TRBJ2-3; possibly TRBD2 for D (5 bases). Germline V gene lookup returns CDR1 LGHNA and CDR2 YNFKEQ. The CDR3 has 15 amino acids. CDR3 DNA, as far as it was read: TGCGCCAGCAGCCAGGACTCCTCACCCGGAGATACG. It codes for CASSQDSSPGDT. The full-length CDR3 reads as CASSQDSSPGDTQYF.

This clone was seen repeatedly, ten times or more. The observed sequence ends 3 residues before the CDR3 terminus, with the missing tail filled in from the germline J gene. The gene calls are TRBV7-2 and TRBJ2-7; 8 bases map to TRBD2. V dropped 5 bases and J dropped 6; count of bases not matched to a gene: 12. CDR1 SGHTA and CDR2 FQGNSA come from the germline V gene. There are 15 residues in the CDR3. The CDR3 region is CASSGRRGGRSEQYF. CDR3 DNA, as far as it was read: TGTGCCAGCAGCGGAAGACGGGGGGGCCGGTCCGAG.

There are many counts of this clone. From the germline J gene comes the end of the CDR3, since the read stops 3 residues before it. This chain joins TRBV5-1 and TRBJ2-5, with 14 bases lining up with TRBD2. The V and J ends lost 3 bases and 0 bases, in that order; junction bases with no gene match: 4. Germline V lookup: CDR1 SGHRS, CDR2 YFSETQ. The CDR3 runs to 17 residues. CDR3 bases read: TGCGCCAGCAGCTCCCGGACTAGCGGGGGGTACCAAGAGACC. Amino acid sequence: CASSSRTSGGYQET. Given in full, the CDR3 is CASSSRTSGGYQETQYF.

The table lists this clone with many counts. The read ends 3 residues shy of where the CDR3 ends; the end is completed using the germline J gene. The rearrangement links TRBV3-1 (or the pseudogene TRBV3-2) to TRBJ1-5; 12 bases are a match to TRBD1. CDR1 and CDR2 (germline): LGHDT, YNNKEL (reference sequence). The V gene end was trimmed by 1 base and the J gene end by 9 bases; junction bases not matched to a gene: 7. The CDR3 is 16 amino acids. The sequenced CDR3 bases are TGTGCCAGCAGCCAAGGGGACAGGGGGCCTTCTTGGCCC. This codes for CASSQGDRGPSWP. In full, the CDR3 reads CASSQGDRGPSWPQHF.

This clone was seen repeatedly, ten times or more. The read comes to an end 3 residues before the CDR3 does, leaving the germline J gene to fill in the end. This chain links TRBV12-3 or TRBV12-4 with TRBJ2-5, with 10 bases lining up with TRBD1. With 5 bases clipped from V and 3 bases from J, the junction kept 6 bases outside the gene matches. This CDR3 has 15 residues. Incomplete CDR3 DNA: TGTGCCAGCAGTCGAACCGGGACAGGGGAAGAGACC. Its translation: CASSRTGTGEET. The whole CDR3 protein reads CASSRTGTGEETQYF.

This clone was seen many times. The read terminates 3 residues before the CDR3 end, so the remaining end is supplied by the germline J gene. V gene TRBV10-3 combines with J gene TRBJ1-2; D perhaps matches TRBD1 (6 bases). V was pared by 4 bases and J by 3 bases, with 12 bases between. CDR1 is ENHRY, CDR2 SYGVKD, per germline. This CDR3 has 14 residues. CDR3 bases read: TGTGCCATCAGTGGGGGGGGCGCGGACTATGGC. Translation gives CAISGGGADYG. The CDR3 in full is CAISGGGADYGYTF.

At least ten counts were recorded for this clone. The read halts 3 residues ahead of the CDR3 end, with the missing end drawn from the germline J gene. V and J are TRBV7-2 and TRBJ2-1; D is ambiguous. Germline V gene lookup returns CDR1 SGHTA and CDR2 FQGNSA. V was trimmed by 1 base and J by 8 bases, leaving 12 bases between them. The CDR3 contains 14 residues. Here the CDR3 reads CASSLVRLVDEQFF. Partial CDR3 DNA: TGTGCCAGCAGCTTAGTCCGGCTAGTGGATGAG.

This clone came up many times. The read ends 3 residues shy of where the CDR3 ends; the end is completed using the germline J gene. This chain uses TRBV20-1 with TRBJ1-1; D unclear. The germline V gene encodes CDR1 DFQATT and CDR2 SNEGSKA (reference sequence). The CDR3 totals 15 residues. Trimming stripped 0 bases from V and 0 bases from J, with 11 bases between. The sequenced CDR3 bases are TGCAGTGCTAGAGAAATGAGCGAAATGAACACTGAA. Translating gives CSAREMSEMNTE. The whole CDR3 protein reads CSAREMSEMNTEAFF.

A remark on this clone: The CDR3 end is not reached by the read, which stops 3 residues before it; the germline J gene fills it in. The chain combines TRBV10-3 with TRBJ2-7, with 8 bases lining up with TRBD2. This CDR3 is built from 15 residues. Germline V lookup: CDR1 ENHRY, CDR2 SYGVKD. J lost 6 bases, V lost 2 bases, and 9 bases had no gene match. CDR3 region: CAISEHGTSHCEQYF. Partial CDR3 DNA: TGTGCCATCAGTGAGCACGGGACTAGTCATTGCGAG.